This T cell receptor (beta chain) was sequenced in a study of cytomegalovirus exposure and HLA in healthy donors. General study findings and limits: About 87% or about 30% of the time was how often most TCR beta V segments were productive, according to an earlier analysis. Most subjects' HLA-A and HLA-B alleles were reportedly predicted from TCR beta sequences.

With respect to this clone: The antigen remains undetermined.

It was with 60 Vbeta and 13 Jbeta primers that the PCR ran. Method: immunoSEQ multiplex PCR; TCRdb's copy keeps in-frame clones and lacks some. Of about 150,000 clones detected, roughly 74% appear once; the ten largest clones hold approximately 2.6%. Looked up from germline, CDR1 is MNHNY and CDR2 is SVGAGI (reference sequence). V lost 2 bases to trimming and J lost 2 bases, with 9 bases between them. This CDR3 is built from 14 residues. Sequencing used PBMCs. The chain employs TRBV6-6 and TRBJ2-5; unclear D gene. The receptor was isolated from a man between 18 and 29 years old in good health and CMV-seronegative. The chain's CDR3 is CASSYGQLQETQYF. CDR3 coding DNA: TGTGCCAGCAGTTACGGGCAGCTACAAGAGACCCAGTACTTC.